The clone carrying this TCR beta chain turned up a few times. The antigen is undetermined. The record originates from a study of beta chain features in type 1 diabetes. In the study overall: In all, some 110 million sorted cells from all samples were analyzed.

The study's findings and limits: Among patients with Type 1 diabetes, TCRB CDR3s were moderately but significantly shorter in every one of the four CD4+ subsets. Patients with type 1 diabetes showed fewer VDJ junction insertions and more deletions.

CDR3 length: 13 residues. The germline gives CDR1 GTSNPN, CDR2 SVGIG (reference sequence). V was clipped by 3 bases and J by 2 bases; unmatched bases: 3. Every participating donor gave one draw, a heparinised blood sample averaging about 116 mL. As every portion of the isolated RNA was reverse transcribed, the sequencing read expressed TCRB transcripts. TCRdb's copy holds only in-frame clones and misses some; the assay was immunoSEQ multiplex PCR. Seen here are about 150,000 clones, around 8% observed once, and the top ten hold 0.55% to 0.65%. This TCR was sampled from a man between 18 and 35 years old in good health. Sequencing input: central memory CD4+ T cells from blood. The chain couples TRBV30 to TRBJ2-7, with TRBD1 matching 8 bases. CDR3 bases: TGTGCCTGGAGGGTACAGGGGGCCTACGAGCAGTACTTC. It translates to CAWRVQGAYEQYF.